These 4 T cell receptor beta chains were sequenced from one sample in a study. MiXCR was run by TCRdb on the 5' RACE reads, yielding one entry per CDR3 protein. Altogether approximately 41,000 distinct CDR3 sequences are present, roughly 27% being singletons, with the ten largest covering around 4%. The source material was memory CD4+ T cells sorted from a lymph node. Indicated subset: memory CD4+ T cells, CD4+CD45RO+CD25-. The receptors stem from a female donor with breast cancer.

The chain couples TRBV4-1 to TRBJ2-7, with D possibly matching TRBD1 (7 bases). The germline V gene has CDR1 MGHRA and CDR2 YSYEKL. The ends were cut back, 3 bases at V and 3 bases at J, with 18 bases in the middle. This CDR3 region has 16 residues. The CDR3 reads CASSQDPAGGLYEQYF. Here the CDR3 DNA reads TGCGCCAGCAGCCAGGACCCTGCAGGGGGACTCTACGAGCAGTACTTC.

This clonotype was observed at least ten times. V is TRBV12-3 or TRBV12-4 and J is TRBJ1-5; possibly TRBD1 for D (5 bases). The CDR3 totals 14 residues. The V and J ends lost 6 bases and 0 bases respectively, with 9 bases between them. CDR3 region: CASSAGYSNQPQHF. CDR3 DNA: TGTGCCAGCAGCGCAGGGTATAGCAATCAGCCCCAGCATTTT.

In regard to this clonotype: Without the conserved terminal phenylalanine or tryptophan, this CDR3 likely stems from a read error. V gene TRBV4-3 combines with J gene TRBJ1-1; no reliable D call. This CDR3 is built from 13 residues. V gave up 1 base and J gave up 6 bases, with 9 bases separating them. The germline gives CDR1 LGHNA, CDR2 YSLEER. In DNA, the CDR3 is TGCGCCAGCAGCCAAGGTTGGATGTCTGAAGCTTTCCTT. This sequence encodes CASSQGWMSEAFL.

There are many counts of this clonotype. This rearrangement joins TRBV5-1 to TRBJ2-7; 14 bases line up with TRBD2. Unmatched junction bases numbered 6, after V lost 2 bases and J lost 2 bases. CDR1 and CDR2 from the germline V gene are SGHRS and YFSETQ. This CDR3 contains 17 residues. The CDR3 DNA follows: TGCGCCAGCAGCTTCTGGACTAGCGGGAGGTTTACCTACGAGCAGTACTTC. It is translated as CASSFWTSGRFTYEQYF. Full variable domain (missing parts from reference TRBV5-1 and TRBJ2-7): KAGVTQTPRYLIKTRGQQVTLSCSPISGHRSVSWYQQTPGQGLQFLFEYFSETQRNKGNFPGRFSGRQFSNSRSEMNVSTLELGDSALYLCASSFWTSGRFTYEQYFGPGTRLTVT.